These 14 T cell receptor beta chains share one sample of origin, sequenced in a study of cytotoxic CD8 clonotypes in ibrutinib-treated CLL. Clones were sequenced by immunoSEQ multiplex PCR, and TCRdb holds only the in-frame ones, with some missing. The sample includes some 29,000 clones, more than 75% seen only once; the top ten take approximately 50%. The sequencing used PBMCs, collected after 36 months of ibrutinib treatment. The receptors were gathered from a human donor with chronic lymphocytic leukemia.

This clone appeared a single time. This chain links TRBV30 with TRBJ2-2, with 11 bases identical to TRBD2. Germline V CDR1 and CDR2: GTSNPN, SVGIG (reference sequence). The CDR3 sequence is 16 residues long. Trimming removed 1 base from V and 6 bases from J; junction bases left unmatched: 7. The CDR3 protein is CAWSGELAGAAGELFF. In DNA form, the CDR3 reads TGTGCCTGGAGTGGGGAACTAGCGGGGGCCGCCGGGGAGCTGTTTTTT.

CDR3 sequence reads: CASSYSETQYF. The DNA for the CDR3 is TGTGCCAGCAGTTACTCTGAGACCCAGTACTTC. V gene TRBV6-5 combines with J gene TRBJ2-5; D remains ambiguous. The CDR3 runs to 11 residues. Between the trimmed V and J ends, which lost 0 bases and 5 bases, there was a span of 1 base. CDR1 and CDR2 (germline): MNHEY, SVGAGI.

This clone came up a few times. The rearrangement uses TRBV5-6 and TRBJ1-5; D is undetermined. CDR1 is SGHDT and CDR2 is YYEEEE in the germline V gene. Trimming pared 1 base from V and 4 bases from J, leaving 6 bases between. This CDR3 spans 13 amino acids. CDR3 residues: CASSLLGNQPQHF. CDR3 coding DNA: TGTGCCAGCAGCTTGCTGGGAAATCAGCCCCAGCATTTT.

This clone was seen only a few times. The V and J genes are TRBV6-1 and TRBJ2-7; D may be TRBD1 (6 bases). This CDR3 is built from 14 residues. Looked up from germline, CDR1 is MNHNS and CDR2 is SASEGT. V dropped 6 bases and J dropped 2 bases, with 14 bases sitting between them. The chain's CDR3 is CASRTGTSTYEQYF. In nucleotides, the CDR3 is TGTGCCAGCAGAACCGGGACATCGACCTACGAGCAGTACTTC.

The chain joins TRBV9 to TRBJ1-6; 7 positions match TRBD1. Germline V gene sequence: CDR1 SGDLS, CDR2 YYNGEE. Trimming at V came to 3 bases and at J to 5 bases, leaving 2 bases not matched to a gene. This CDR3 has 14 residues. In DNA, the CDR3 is TGTGCCAGCAGCGAGACAGGGAATAATTCACCCCTCCACTTT. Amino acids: CASSETGNNSPLHF.

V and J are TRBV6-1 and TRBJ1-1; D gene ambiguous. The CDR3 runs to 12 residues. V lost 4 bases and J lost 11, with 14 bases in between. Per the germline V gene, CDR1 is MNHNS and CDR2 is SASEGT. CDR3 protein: CASSAGSPGAFF. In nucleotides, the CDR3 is TGTGCCAGCAGTGCGGGGTCCCCGGGGGCTTTCTTT.

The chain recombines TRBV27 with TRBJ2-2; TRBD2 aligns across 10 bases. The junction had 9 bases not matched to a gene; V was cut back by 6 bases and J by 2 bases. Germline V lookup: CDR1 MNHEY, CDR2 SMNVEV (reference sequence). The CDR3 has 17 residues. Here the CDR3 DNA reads TGTGCCAGCAGCCTTGACGGACTAGCGGTAAACACCGGGGAGCTGTTTTTT. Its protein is CASSLDGLAVNTGELFF.

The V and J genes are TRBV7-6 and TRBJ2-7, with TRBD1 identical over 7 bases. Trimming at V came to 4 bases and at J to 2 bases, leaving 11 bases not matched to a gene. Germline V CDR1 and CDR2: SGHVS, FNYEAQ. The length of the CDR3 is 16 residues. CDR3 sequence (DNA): TGTGCCAGCAGCTCGCGGACAGGACAAAAACCCTACGAGCAGTACTTC. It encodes CASSSRTGQKPYEQYF.

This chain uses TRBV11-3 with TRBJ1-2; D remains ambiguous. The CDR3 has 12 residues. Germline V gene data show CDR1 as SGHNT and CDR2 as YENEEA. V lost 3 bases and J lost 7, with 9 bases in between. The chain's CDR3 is CASSLDGFGYTF. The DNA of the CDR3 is TGTGCCAGCAGCTTGGACGGGTTTGGCTACACCTTC.

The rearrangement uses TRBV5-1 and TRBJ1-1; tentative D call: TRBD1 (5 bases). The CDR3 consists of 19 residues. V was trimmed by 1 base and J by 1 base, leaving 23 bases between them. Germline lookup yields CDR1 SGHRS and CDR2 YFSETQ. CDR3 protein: CASSLTPMLATRGNTEAFF. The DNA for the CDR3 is TGCGCCAGCAGCTTGACCCCAATGTTAGCGACAAGGGGGAACACTGAAGCTTTCTTT.

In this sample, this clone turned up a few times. CDR3 amino acids: CASSLTGLLDYGYTF. Here the CDR3 DNA reads TGTGCCAGCAGCTTAACGGGGCTCCTGGACTATGGCTACACCTTC. The V call is TRBV7-9, the J call TRBJ1-2; D is perhaps TRBD1 (5 bases). V was pared by 2 bases and J by 3 bases, with 13 bases between. Looked up from germline, CDR1 is SEHNR and CDR2 is FQNEAQ (reference sequence). The CDR3 has 15 amino acids. Combining the CDR3 with reference TRBV7-9 and TRBJ1-2 gives the whole variable domain DTGVSQNPRHKITKRGQNVTFRCDPISEHNRLYWYRQTLGQGPEFLTYFQNEAQLEKSRLLSDRFSAERPKGSFSTLEIQRTEQGDSAMYLCASSLTGLLDYGYTFGSGTRLTVV.

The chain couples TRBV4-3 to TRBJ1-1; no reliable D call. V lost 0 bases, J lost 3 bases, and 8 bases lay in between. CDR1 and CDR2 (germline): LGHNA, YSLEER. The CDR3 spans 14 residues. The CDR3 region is CASSQDGWDTEAFF. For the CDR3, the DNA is TGCGCCAGCAGCCAAGATGGGTGGGACACTGAAGCTTTCTTT.

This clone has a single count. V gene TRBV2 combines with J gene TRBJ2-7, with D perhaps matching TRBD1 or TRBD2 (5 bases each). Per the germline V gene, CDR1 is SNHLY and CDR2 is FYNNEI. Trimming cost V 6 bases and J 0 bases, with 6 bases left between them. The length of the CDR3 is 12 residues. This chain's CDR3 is CASRGVSYEQYF. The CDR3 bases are TGTGCCAGCAGGGGGGTCTCCTACGAGCAGTACTTC.

This CDR3 reads CASSQGMVSETQYF. CDR3 DNA: TGTGCCAGCAGCCAGGGAATGGTTTCGGAGACCCAGTACTTC. J is TRBJ2-5 and V is TRBV6-5; possible D gene TRBD1, 5 bases. This CDR3 is built from 14 residues. Trimming left V 6 bases short and J 5 bases short, with 16 bases between. Germline values: CDR1 MNHEY, CDR2 SVGAGI.